One and the same sample provided the 28 T cell receptor beta chains below, sequenced in a study of identical twins. TCRdb redid the calling of the 5' RACE reads with MiXCR, one entry per CDR3 protein. The sample lists approximately 620,000 distinct CDR3 sequences; 8.6% were seen once. Another study also made use of these data, one on yellow fever vaccine responses in identical twins.

Sample: PBMCs. Receptors originate from a woman between 18 and 29 years old in good health.

The CDR3 spells CASSFFGLDINEQFF. CDR3 sequence (DNA): TGTGCCAGCAGCTTCTTTGGACTAGACATCAATGAGCAGTTCTTC. The rearrangement links TRBV5-8 to TRBJ2-1; 7 bases agree with TRBD2. Germline CDR1 and CDR2: SGHTS and YDEGEE. The CDR3 has 15 amino acids. V was pared by 2 bases and J by 6 bases, with 8 bases of the junction left unmatched.

In its sample, this clonotype was seen a few times. The chain combines TRBV20-1 with TRBJ1-2, with TRBD1 matching over 7 bases. In germline, CDR1 is DFQATT, CDR2 SNEGSKA (reference sequence). CDR3 length: 12 amino acids. V shed 3 bases, J shed 8 bases, and the junction held 6 bases outside the gene matches. CDR3 amino acids: CSASDRDEGYTF. In nucleotides, the CDR3 is TGCAGTGCTAGCGACAGGGATGAGGGCTACACCTTC.

This clonotype occurred a few times. A read error may account for a junction end that differs from germline. V gene TRBV7-9 combines with J gene TRBJ2-5; D unclear. Per germline, CDR1 SEHNR and CDR2 FQNEAQ (reference sequence). The CDR3 extends over 13 amino acids. Written as DNA, the CDR3 is TGTTCCAGCAGCCACAGTAAACAAGAGACCCAGTACTTC. As protein: CSSSHSKQETQYF.

A few counts support this clonotype. This rearrangement joins TRBV11-2 to TRBJ2-7; D remains ambiguous. This CDR3 has 14 amino acids. CDR1 is SGHAT, CDR2 FQNNGV, per germline. Trimming shortened V by 0 bases and J by 4 bases, and 10 bases separated the two germline ends. CDR3 loop: CASSLDPQPYEQYF. The CDR3 nucleotides read TGTGCCAGCAGCTTAGATCCCCAGCCTTACGAGCAGTACTTC.

This clonotype appeared a few times. One junction end does not reproduce the germline sequence, and a read error may be involved. The chain has TRBV6-1 and TRBJ2-3; D is possibly TRBD1 (5 bases). The CDR3 consists of 13 residues. In germline, CDR1 is MNHNS, CDR2 SASEGT. The CDR3 reads CASGDRKSDTQYF. CDR3 nucleotide sequence: TGTGCCAGCGGTGACAGAAAGTCAGATACGCAGTATTTT.

The chain has TRBV11-2 and TRBJ2-7; D unclear. The length of the CDR3 is 16 residues. Trimming removed 3 bases at V and 4 bases at J, with 19 bases between. CDR1 and CDR2 (germline): SGHAT, FQNNGV. The CDR3 loop is CASSFGLQSSSYEQYF. CDR3 nucleotides: TGTGCCAGCAGCTTTGGATTGCAGTCAAGTTCTTACGAGCAGTACTTC.

This clonotype was picked up a small number of times. The chain recombines TRBV12-3 or TRBV12-4 with TRBJ2-7, with D possibly being TRBD1 (6 bases). There are 14 residues in the CDR3. Trimming took off 6 bases at V and 4 bases at J, with 16 bases between the two ends. The CDR3 DNA reads TGTGCCAGCAGCCCACAGGGTAAGGGGTACGAGCAGTACTTC. This translates into CASSPQGKGYEQYF.

This clonotype was detected many times. The rearrangement uses TRBV3-1 and TRBJ2-1; D is undetermined. Trimming stripped 0 bases from V and 10 bases from J, with 16 bases between. Germline CDR1 and CDR2: LGHDT and YNNKEL (reference sequence). This CDR3 spans 15 amino acids. CDR3 in amino acids: CASSQEMHSAREQFF. CDR3 sequence (DNA): TGTGCCAGCAGCCAAGAAATGCACAGCGCGAGGGAGCAGTTCTTC.

This clonotype was seen at least ten times. The chain couples TRBV20-1 to TRBJ2-2, with D possibly matching TRBD1 (5 bases). Looked up from germline, CDR1 is DFQATT and CDR2 is SNEGSKA (reference sequence). Trimming cost V 3 bases and J 1 base, with 9 bases left between them. The CDR3 totals 14 residues. The CDR3 reads CSASQGWNTGELFF. The CDR3 DNA is TGCAGTGCTAGCCAGGGCTGGAACACCGGGGAGCTGTTTTTT.

This chain connects TRBV6-1 to TRBJ1-1; TRBD1 might be the D (6 bases). CDR3 length: 14 residues. Trimming took 11 bases from V and 5 from J, leaving 21 bases between them. Looked up from germline, CDR1 is MNHNS and CDR2 is SASEGT. CDR3 residues: CACSPGQRRTEAFF. In nucleotides, the CDR3 is TGTGCCTGCTCCCCCGGACAGCGACGGACTGAAGCTTTCTTT.

This clonotype appeared a single time. The chain links TRBV9 to TRBJ2-2, with 10 nucleotides matching TRBD2. The germline V gene encodes CDR1 SGDLS and CDR2 YYNGEE. This CDR3 is 15 amino acids long. V gave up 3 bases and J gave up 7 bases; unmatched junction bases: 6. The CDR3: CASSEGGLAIGELFF. In DNA form, the CDR3 reads TGTGCCAGCAGCGAGGGGGGACTAGCGATCGGGGAGCTGTTTTTT. Full variable domain (rest looked up from reference TRBV9 and TRBJ2-2): DSGVTQTPKHLITATGQRVTLRCSPRSGDLSVYWYQQSLDQGLQFLIQYYNGEERAKGNILERFSAQQFPDLHSELNLSSLELGDSALYFCASSEGGLAIGELFFGEGSRLTVL.

There are a few counts of this clonotype. The chain employs TRBV28 and TRBJ2-7, with D possibly TRBD2 on 7 matching bases. Germline CDR1 and CDR2: MDHEN and SYDVKM. The V gene lost 7 bases and the J gene lost 1 base, with 20 bases spanning the gap. The CDR3 totals 16 residues. The CDR3 loop is CASNKRGGRKSYEQYF. CDR3 in DNA: TGTGCCAGCAACAAAAGGGGGGGGCGCAAATCCTACGAGCAGTACTTC.

V and J are TRBV5-1 and TRBJ1-1, with D perhaps TRBD1 (5 bases). Germline V gene lookup returns CDR1 SGHRS and CDR2 YFSETQ. There are 14 residues in the CDR3. Trimming removed 1 base at V and 6 bases at J, with 13 bases between. The chain's CDR3 is CASSLSQGVSEAFF. CDR3 nucleotides: TGCGCCAGCAGCTTGAGCCAGGGAGTGTCTGAAGCTTTCTTT.

This clonotype has at least ten counts. This chain joins TRBV3-1 and TRBJ2-1; D is possibly TRBD1 (6 bases). CDR1 is LGHDT and CDR2 is YNNKEL in the germline V gene (reference sequence). The CDR3 contains 12 residues. The ends were cut back, 2 bases at V and 10 bases at J, with 9 bases in the middle. Here the CDR3 DNA reads TGTGCCAGCAGCCAACCAGGGACAGAGCAGTTCTTC. This gives the protein CASSQPGTEQFF.

This clonotype was recorded a few times. The chain carries TRBV4-3 and TRBJ2-5; D remains ambiguous. The CDR3 runs 16 residues. Trimming stripped 3 bases from V and 5 bases from J, with 19 bases between. CDR1 and CDR2 from the germline V gene are LGHNA and YSLEER. CDR3: CASSQMSQVRKETQYF. The DNA for the CDR3 is TGCGCCAGCAGCCAGATGTCCCAAGTGCGTAAGGAGACCCAGTACTTC.

V is TRBV12-3 or TRBV12-4 and J is TRBJ2-3; tentative D call: TRBD2 (6 bases). The CDR3 contains 16 residues. The V and J ends lost 6 bases and 5 bases respectively, with 21 bases between them. The CDR3 coding sequence is TGTGCCAGCAGCGACCGACTAGTGAGGGATCTAGATACGCAGTATTTT. This encodes CASSDRLVRDLDTQYF.

This clonotype was counted only a few times. V and J are TRBV9 and TRBJ2-1; tentative D call: TRBD2 (5 bases). The CDR3 covers 14 residues. The germline CDR1 and CDR2 sequences are SGDLS and YYNGEE. Trimming took off 4 bases at V and 8 bases at J, with 16 bases between the two ends. CDR3 coding DNA: TGTGCCAGCAGCCCGCCGGGGAGTGGCGATGAGCAGTTCTTC. Residues: CASSPPGSGDEQFF.

The V gene is TRBV6-2 or TRBV6-3, the J gene TRBJ1-5; D gene unclear. Germline assignment: CDR1 MNHEY and CDR2 SVGEGT. This CDR3 has 12 residues. V lost 3 bases and J 7 bases, leaving 7 bases between the germline ends. The CDR3 coding sequence is TGTGCCAGCAGTTATCCCCGGCAGCCCCAGCATTTT. It specifies CASSYPRQPQHF.

This clonotype appeared a few times. V and J are TRBV29-1 and TRBJ2-5; no reliable D call. This CDR3 has 12 residues. Looked up from germline, CDR1 is SQVTM and CDR2 is ANQGSEA. Trimming cost V 8 bases and J 2 bases, with 12 bases left between them. CDR3 sequence (DNA): TGCAGCACCAGGACCAAACAAGAGACCCAGTACTTC. Translating it yields CSTRTKQETQYF.

This clonotype occurred a few times. The chain links TRBV12-3 or TRBV12-4 to TRBJ1-4; no definite D call. The CDR3 totals 15 residues. V lost 2 bases, J lost 0 bases, and 7 bases lay in between. CDR3 amino acids: CASSLRASTNEKLFF. The CDR3 DNA follows: TGTGCCAGCAGTTTAAGGGCATCAACTAATGAAAAACTGTTTTTT.

This clonotype was seen a handful of times. This chain links TRBV10-3 with TRBJ2-3; 8 bases line up with TRBD2. Trimming at V came to 7 bases and at J to 1 base, leaving 4 bases not matched to a gene. Germline V lookup: CDR1 ENHRY, CDR2 SYGVKD. The CDR3 sequence is 14 residues long. CDR3 nucleotide sequence: TGTGCCATCATGCCAGCGGGGGGCACAGATACGCAGTATTTT. It encodes CAIMPAGGTDTQYF.

This clonotype was found many times. The chain combines TRBV7-2 with TRBJ1-1; the D is unclear. Germline V lookup: CDR1 SGHTA, CDR2 FQGNSA. Trimming shortened V by 1 base and J by 3 bases, and 15 bases separated the two germline ends. The CDR3 consists of 16 residues. The chain's CDR3 is CASSLVGTFPDTEAFF. Here the CDR3 DNA reads TGTGCCAGCAGCTTAGTAGGAACGTTCCCGGACACTGAAGCTTTCTTT.

On this clonotype: No DNA is shown, since the ends of the CDR3 on it are uncertain; the CDR3 is the one TCRdb lists. The chain joins TRBV6-4 to TRBJ1-5; whether TRBD1, the table's D call, matches the DNA was not checked. Germline V CDR1 and CDR2: MRHNA, SNTAGT. The length of the CDR3 is 16 amino acids, counting both ends. The CDR3 spells CASSDFRGESNQPQHF.

The J gene is TRBJ2-2, the V gene TRBV29-1; D remains ambiguous. This CDR3 has 12 residues. Germline V gene lookup returns CDR1 SQVTM and CDR2 ANQGSEA. Trimming stripped 7 bases from V and 3 bases from J, with 9 bases between. CDR3 DNA: TGCAGCGGATCGTGGGACACCGGGGAGCTGTTTTTT. Its translation: CSGSWDTGELFF.

This clonotype has only a few counts. This chain joins TRBV29-1 and TRBJ2-2; D is tentatively TRBD1 or TRBD2 (5 bases each). Trimming cost V 7 bases and J 0 bases, with 18 bases left between them. Germline assignment: CDR1 SQVTM and CDR2 ANQGSEA. This CDR3 is 16 amino acids long. The DNA for the CDR3 is TGCAGCGCGGGCCCACCGGGACGGTCGAACACCGGGGAGCTGTTTTTT. It yields the protein CSAGPPGRSNTGELFF.

The table lists this clonotype with a count of one. The CDR3 is CASSLGQNQNTGELFF. The CDR3 DNA follows: TGTGCCAGCAGCTTAGGACAGAATCAGAACACCGGGGAGCTGTTTTTT. The gene calls are TRBV11-2 and TRBJ2-2, with a tentative D call TRBD1 (5 bases). CDR1 is SGHAT, CDR2 FQNNGV, per germline. Trimming took off 1 base at V and 1 base at J, with 10 bases between the two ends. The CDR3 contains 16 residues.

This clonotype was seen a few times. The V gene is TRBV20-1, the J gene TRBJ2-1; D may match TRBD1 or TRBD2 (5 bases each). V lost 1 base to trimming and J lost 10 bases, with 14 bases between them. The CDR3 sequence is 13 residues long. From germline, CDR1 is DFQATT and CDR2 SNEGSKA (reference sequence). The CDR3: CSARGSGQGEQFF. In DNA, the CDR3 is TGCAGTGCTAGAGGGTCGGGGCAGGGAGAGCAGTTCTTC.

This chain connects TRBV19 to TRBJ2-1, with D possibly matching TRBD1 (5 bases). Germline V gives CDR1 LNHDA, CDR2 SQIVND (reference sequence). This CDR3 has 13 residues. Trimming cost V 6 bases and J 7 bases, with 13 bases left between them. In DNA form, the CDR3 reads TGTGCCAGTAGCTGGGATTCAGGGAATGAGCAGTTCTTC. Protein product: CASSWDSGNEQFF.